A single sample is the source of the 30 T cell receptor beta chains below, sequenced in a study of T cells in Graves' hyperthyroidism and ophthalmopathy. The CDR3 regions of TCR beta were amplified from RNA transcripts. The primer set for the first-round RT-PCR of the TCR CDR3 was HTBI. One entry per CDR3 protein results from TCRdb running MiXCR on the multiplex PCR reads. The sample includes a few hundred thousand distinct CDR3 sequences, 15% to 18% of them seen just once. The sequenced material came from blood. All receptors derive from a woman in her twenties or thirties with Graves' hyperthyroidism.

The table lists this clonotype with a few counts. CDR3 nucleotide sequence: TGTGCCAGCAGCGCGGCAGGGGGGTTCTCCTACGAGCAGTACTTC. Amino acid sequence: CASSAAGGFSYEQYF. The chain carries TRBV9 and TRBJ2-7, with D maybe TRBD1 (7 bases). The CDR3 extends over 15 amino acids. The V gene lost 3 bases and the J gene lost 0 bases, with 13 bases spanning the gap. Germline V lookup: CDR1 SGDLS, CDR2 YYNGEE.

The chain combines TRBV3-1 with TRBJ1-5, with D tentatively TRBD1 (5 bases). Germline CDR1 is LGHDT and CDR2 is YNNKEL (reference sequence). V was shortened by 1 base and J by 1 base, with 11 bases between the two germline ends. This CDR3 has 16 residues. CDR3 bases: TGTGCCAGCAGCCAAGCAGGAGGGGTAAGCAATCAGCCCCAGCATTTT. This sequence encodes CASSQAGGVSNQPQHF. Full variable domain (missing parts from reference TRBV3-1 and TRBJ1-5): DTAVSQTPKYLVTQMGNDKSIKCEQNLGHDTMYWYKQDSKKFLKIMFSYNNKELIINETVPNRFSPKSPDKAHLNLHINSLELGDSAVYFCASSQAGGVSNQPQHFGDGTRLSIL.

The chain uses TRBV29-1 and TRBJ2-4; TRBD1 might be the D (6 bases). This CDR3 spans 18 amino acids. Trimming took off 1 base at V and 7 bases at J, with 26 bases between the two ends. In germline, CDR1 is SQVTM, CDR2 ANQGSEA. Here the CDR3 DNA reads TGCAGCGTTGAAGTTGGTGGTCAGGGGTTAAGGGTTAGGAACATTCAGTACTTC. Translating gives CSVEVGGQGLRVRNIQYF.

This clonotype showed up many times. The chain links TRBV7-9 to TRBJ1-1; TRBD1 agrees at 10 bases. V trimming: 0 bases; J trimming: 7 bases; junction bases outside the gene matches: 2. Germline loops: CDR1 SEHNR, CDR2 FQNEAQ (reference sequence). CDR3 length: 14 residues. Here the CDR3 DNA reads TGTGCCAGCAGCTTAGCGGGACAGGGGATTGAAGCTTTCTTT. Encoded protein: CASSLAGQGIEAFF.

This clonotype was counted only a few times. The chain recombines TRBV20-1 with TRBJ2-1, with unresolved D. The V end lost 3 bases, the J end lost 5 bases, and 2 bases lay between the germline ends. The CDR3 is 10 amino acids. Per germline, CDR1 DFQATT and CDR2 SNEGSKA (reference sequence). The CDR3 sequence is CSASHNEQFF. The DNA for the CDR3 is TGCAGTGCTAGTCACAATGAGCAGTTCTTC.

This clonotype was seen repeatedly, ten times or more. The rearrangement joins TRBV6-2 or TRBV6-3 to TRBJ2-1; D is possibly TRBD1 or TRBD2 (5 bases each). V gave up 6 bases and J gave up 4 bases, with 13 bases separating them. There are 14 residues in the CDR3. The germline V gene has CDR1 MNHEY and CDR2 SVGEGT. Written as DNA, the CDR3 is TGTGCCAGCAGCCTAGAAGGGACGTACAATGAGCAGTTCTTC. Residues: CASSLEGTYNEQFF.

In this sample, this clonotype turned up a few times. V is TRBV6-1 and J is TRBJ2-7, with TRBD2 matching 7 bases. In germline, CDR1 is MNHNS, CDR2 SASEGT. J gave up 0 bases and V 9 bases, and 5 bases lay outside the gene matches. The CDR3 length is 13 residues. CDR3 region: CASQAGSSYEQYF. DNA of the CDR3: TGTGCCAGTCAAGCGGGGAGCTCCTACGAGCAGTACTTC.

This clonotype came up many times. V gene TRBV15 combines with J gene TRBJ2-7; either TRBD1 or TRBD2 may fit D (5 bases each). CDR3 size: 16 residues. Germline CDR1 reads LNHNV; CDR2 reads YYDKDF (reference sequence). V lost 0 bases and J lost 2, with 14 bases in between. In DNA, the CDR3 is TGTGCCACCAGCAGAGATCTACCGGGACGTCCCTACGAGCAGTACTTC. Translation: CATSRDLPGRPYEQYF.

This rearrangement joins TRBV6-1 to TRBJ1-1, with D possibly being TRBD1 (5 bases). Germline CDR1 MNHNS, CDR2 SASEGT. Trimming took off 5 bases at V and 11 bases at J, with 15 bases between the two ends. The CDR3 has 12 amino acids. The CDR3 loop is CASSSPSGHAFF. The CDR3 DNA sequence: TGTGCCAGCAGTAGCCCCTCGGGGCACGCTTTCTTT.

This clonotype was found many times. V gene TRBV7-2 combines with J gene TRBJ1-2, with TRBD1 as a possible D gene (6 bases). This CDR3 contains 14 residues. Germline loops: CDR1 SGHTA, CDR2 FQGNSA. V gave up 3 bases and J gave up 8 bases, with 16 bases separating them. CDR3 sequence reads: CASSFSGTWRGYTF. For the CDR3, the DNA is TGTGCCAGCAGCTTCTCGGGGACATGGCGGGGCTACACCTTC.

The chain has TRBV20-1 and TRBJ2-1, with TRBD2 matching over 9 bases. V lost 0 bases and J lost 10; bases outside the gene matches: 10. This CDR3 is 15 amino acids long. Per the germline V gene, CDR1 is DFQATT and CDR2 is SNEGSKA (reference sequence). CDR3 nucleotides: TGCAGTGCTAGAGATCCCAAAGCGGGAGGAGGAGAGCAGTTCTTC. It yields the protein CSARDPKAGGGEQFF.

This clonotype was counted a few times. Because the CDR3 is missing its conserved closing phenylalanine or tryptophan, this is likely a read error. The chain recombines TRBV3-1 with TRBJ2-1; D is possibly TRBD1 (6 bases). This CDR3 has 18 residues. Germline V gene lookup returns CDR1 LGHDT and CDR2 YNNKEL (reference sequence). V was clipped by 3 bases and J by 3 bases, with 21 bases between them. For the CDR3, the DNA is TGTGCCAGCAGCCACCAGCTCACCACAGGGTCCGACTACAATGAGCAGTTCGTC. It encodes CASSHQLTTGSDYNEQFV.

This clonotype showed up many times. J is TRBJ1-3 and V is TRBV30; TRBD1 matches 7 bases. Germline V gene data show CDR1 as GTSNPN and CDR2 as SVGIG (reference sequence). This CDR3 spans 14 amino acids. V lost 2 bases, J lost 2 bases, and 3 bases stayed unmatched. CDR3 region: CAWSPGQAGNTIYF. CDR3 DNA: TGTGCCTGGAGTCCCGGACAGGCTGGAAACACCATATATTTT.

This chain links TRBV10-3 with TRBJ2-1; 8 nucleotides match TRBD1. The J call is uncertain, as TRBJ2-7 better fits the DNA end. The CDR3 length is 12 residues. Germline values: CDR1 ENHRY, CDR2 SYGVKD. CDR3 region: CATEDRANEQYF. CDR3 in DNA: TGTGCCACCGAGGACAGGGCCAATGAGCAGTACTTC.

Ten or more counts support this clonotype. In nucleotides, the CDR3 is TGTGCCAGCCAAACTAGCGGGAGGTCGGACGAGCAGTACTTC. Amino acid sequence: CASQTSGRSDEQYF. The rearrangement links TRBV6-1 to TRBJ2-7, with 12 bases lining up with TRBD2. After removal of 8 bases from V and 5 bases from J, the junction contained 7 bases not matched to a gene. CDR3 size: 14 residues. Germline-derived CDR1 and CDR2 are MNHNS and SASEGT.

This clonotype was detected ten times or more. The CDR3 DNA follows: TGTGCCAGCAGCTTACCCCCGGACAGTCTCTCCTACAATGAGCAGTTCTTC. It is translated as CASSLPPDSLSYNEQFF. The chain is built from TRBV7-6 and TRBJ2-1; a weak D match, TRBD1 (6 bases). Germline CDR1 SGHVS, CDR2 FNYEAQ. V shed 2 bases and J shed 0 bases, with 14 bases lying between them. CDR3 length equals 17 residues.

This clonotype was counted a single time. A read error is possible here, since a much larger clone lies one base away. CDR3 loop: CASIPSSGVDSTEAFF. CDR3 nucleotide sequence: TGTGCCAGCATCCCATCCTCAGGGGTAGATAGCACTGAAGCTTTCTTT. The chain links TRBV28 to TRBJ1-1, with TRBD1 as a possible D gene (6 bases). V was trimmed by 7 bases and J by 4 bases, leaving 22 bases between them. The V gene's germline CDR1 is MDHEN and CDR2 SYDVKM. The length of the CDR3 is 16 residues. The full variable domain, completed using reference TRBV28 and TRBJ1-1, is DVKVTQSSRYLVKRTGEKVFLECVQDMDHENMFWYRQDPGLGLRLIYFSYDVKMKEKGDIPEGYSVSREKKERFSLILESASTNQTSMYLCASIPSSGVDSTEAFFGQGTRLTVV.

This clonotype was seen at least ten times. The gene calls are TRBV7-9 and TRBJ2-5, with D unresolved. The CDR3 loop spans 14 amino acids. The V end lost 7 bases, the J end lost 5 bases, and 17 bases lay between the germline ends. Germline V gene lookup returns CDR1 SEHNR and CDR2 FQNEAQ (reference sequence). The CDR3 spells CASTSPTGSETQYF. The CDR3 nucleotides read TGTGCCAGCACCTCCCCCACCGGGTCCGAGACCCAGTACTTC.

This clonotype was found many times. This chain joins TRBV6-1 and TRBJ1-1; a weak D match, TRBD1 (6 bases). The CDR3 consists of 14 residues. Germline V gene sequence: CDR1 MNHNS, CDR2 SASEGT. V lost 7 bases and J lost 2, with 14 bases in between. The CDR3 here is CASTHPGDNTEAFF. CDR3 sequence (DNA): TGTGCCAGCACACACCCAGGGGATAACACTGAAGCTTTCTTT.

The sample holds many counts of this clonotype. The CDR3 protein is CSASYTSGTYNEQFF. The CDR3 coding sequence is TGCAGTGCTAGCTATACTAGCGGGACCTACAATGAGCAGTTCTTC. The V gene is TRBV20-1, the J gene TRBJ2-1; 10 bases map to TRBD2. CDR1 is DFQATT, CDR2 SNEGSKA, per germline (reference sequence). J was trimmed by 2 bases and V by 3 bases; bases with no gene match: 4. The CDR3 runs to 15 residues.

The J gene is TRBJ2-1, the V gene TRBV7-2, with 11 bases matching TRBD2. J lost 7 bases, V lost 4 bases, and 9 bases had no gene match. The CDR3 spans 16 residues. CDR1 is SGHTA, CDR2 FQGNSA, per germline. DNA for the CDR3: TGTGCCAGCAGCTCCAGTAGCGGGAGGGTCTATAATGAGCAGTTCTTC. Amino acid sequence: CASSSSSGRVYNEQFF.

This clonotype was seen at least ten times. The CDR3 nucleotides read TGTGCCAGCAGCTCAATAGCGGGAGTTCGAGTTTACGAGCAGTACTTC. Its translation is CASSSIAGVRVYEQYF. This chain connects TRBV7-9 to TRBJ2-7; 9 positions agree with TRBD2. Germline V gives CDR1 SEHNR, CDR2 FQNEAQ (reference sequence). J was trimmed by 4 bases and V by 4 bases; bases with no gene match: 11. CDR3 length: 16 residues.

The J gene is TRBJ2-3, the V gene TRBV6-4; D gene ambiguous. CDR1 is MRHNA, CDR2 SNTAGT, per germline. V was trimmed by 3 bases and J by 1 base, leaving 5 bases between them. The CDR3 is made up of 13 amino acids. DNA for the CDR3: TGTGCCAGCAGTGAGACCCGCACAGATACGCAGTATTTT. This sequence encodes CASSETRTDTQYF.

This clonotype was counted many times. The chain carries TRBV10-3 and TRBJ2-7; 12 bases fit TRBD2. This CDR3 spans 18 amino acids. Germline V gene sequence: CDR1 ENHRY, CDR2 SYGVKD. V lost 6 bases to trimming and J lost 3 bases; unmatched junction nucleotides: 15. The CDR3, as DNA: TGTGCCATCAGGGAGAACGGGGGACTAGCGGGTTCGAACTACGAGCAGTACTTC. It yields the protein CAIRENGGLAGSNYEQYF.

This clonotype turned up a few times. The V and J genes are TRBV4-1 and TRBJ2-7, with 11 nucleotides matching TRBD2. Germline CDR1 reads MGHRA; CDR2 reads YSYEKL. J was trimmed by 4 bases and V by 1 base; bases with no gene match: 6. This CDR3 is built from 16 residues. CDR3 in amino acids: CASSQARPSGGYEQYF. For the CDR3, the DNA is TGCGCCAGCAGCCAAGCTAGGCCTAGCGGGGGGTACGAGCAGTACTTC.

This clonotype has ten or more counts. The chain has TRBV5-1 and TRBJ2-2; no firm D call. This CDR3 spans 15 amino acids. Trimming cost V 2 bases and J 0 bases, with 8 bases left between them. Per the germline V gene, CDR1 is SGHRS and CDR2 is YFSETQ. The CDR3 here is CASSFQIANTGELFF. The CDR3 bases are TGCGCCAGCAGCTTCCAGATAGCGAACACCGGGGAGCTGTTTTTT.

This clonotype has at least ten counts. The chain joins TRBV18 to TRBJ1-1; D gene uncertain. Trimming took 3 bases from V and 2 from J, leaving 16 bases between them. The CDR3 runs to 16 residues. Germline assignment: CDR1 KGHSH and CDR2 LQKENI. CDR3 sequence (DNA): TGTGCCAGCTCACCGGCGGAGAGAGTAGGAAACACTGAAGCTTTCTTT. It specifies CASSPAERVGNTEAFF.

This clonotype has only a few counts. The chain uses TRBV5-1 and TRBJ2-3; the D gene is possibly TRBD1 (5 bases). Deletions cut 4 bases from V and 4 bases from J, with 16 bases between. CDR1 SGHRS and CDR2 YFSETQ come from the germline V gene. The CDR3 has 15 amino acids. The CDR3 loop reads CASSDPGFSSDTQYF. DNA of the CDR3: TGCGCCAGCAGCGACCCAGGGTTTAGTTCAGATACGCAGTATTTT.

This clonotype was found a few times. The rearrangement links TRBV4-1 to TRBJ1-2; 7 bases fit TRBD1. The CDR3 has 16 residues. J gave up 5 bases and V 2 bases, and 11 bases lay outside the gene matches. CDR1 MGHRA and CDR2 YSYEKL come from the germline V gene. The CDR3 sequence is CASSQFERQGSYGYTF. CDR3 bases: TGCGCCAGCAGCCAATTCGAGAGACAGGGATCATATGGCTACACCTTC.

This clonotype was observed many times. This chain links TRBV20-1 with TRBJ2-1; perhaps TRBD1 as D (5 bases). The germline gives CDR1 DFQATT, CDR2 SNEGSKA (reference sequence). Between the trimmed V and J ends, which lost 4 bases and 7 bases, there was a span of 17 bases. CDR3 size: 14 residues. The CDR3 protein is CSAKTVLGFNEQFF. CDR3 nucleotides: TGCAGTGCTAAGACAGTTCTTGGATTTAATGAGCAGTTCTTC.